The 15 T cell receptor beta chains below come from one sample, sequenced in a study of blood T cell repertoires in COVID-19. Data came from immunoSEQ multiplex PCR; TCRdb stores just in-frame clones and leaves some out. The sample lists around 81,000 clones; 70% to 90% were seen once. Source material: peripheral blood. Every receptor here comes from a man in his 70s with acute or convalescent COVID-19.

This chain links TRBV7-9 with TRBJ1-2, with D maybe TRBD1 (5 bases). This CDR3 contains 15 residues. Germline V lookup: CDR1 SEHNR, CDR2 FQNEAQ (reference sequence). Trimming took 1 base from V and 6 from J, leaving 15 bases between them. The CDR3 protein is CASSLDGIPGNGYTF. The CDR3 DNA follows: TGTGCCAGCAGCTTAGATGGCATCCCAGGGAATGGCTACACCTTC. The complete variable domain, with remaining parts taken from reference TRBV7-9 and TRBJ1-2, reads DTGVSQNPRHKITKRGQNVTFRCDPISEHNRLYWYRQTLGQGPEFLTYFQNEAQLEKSRLLSDRFSAERPKGSFSTLEIQRTEQGDSAMYLCASSLDGIPGNGYTFGSGTRLTVV.

This chain uses TRBV5-1 with TRBJ1-1; maybe TRBD1 (6 bases). This CDR3 spans 15 amino acids. Germline CDR1 and CDR2: SGHRS and YFSETQ. The ends were cut back, 1 base at V and 6 bases at J, with 16 bases in the middle. CDR3 DNA sequence: TGCGCCAGCAGCTTGCGCCCCAGGGGCGAAGCTGAAGCTTTCTTT. Its protein product is CASSLRPRGEAEAFF.

This clone was recorded once. The rearrangement uses TRBV19 and TRBJ1-1; 8 bases map to TRBD1. The CDR3 has 12 amino acids. Germline V CDR1 and CDR2: LNHDA, SQIVND (reference sequence). With V trimmed by 5 bases and J by 11 bases, 7 bases remained unmatched. As DNA, the CDR3 is TGTGCCAGTAGTGAACAGGGGGTTAAGGCTTTCTTT. Protein product: CASSEQGVKAFF.

V and J are TRBV19 and TRBJ2-7; D unclear. Germline V gene lookup returns CDR1 LNHDA and CDR2 SQIVND (reference sequence). With 3 bases removed from V and 2 bases from J, the gap between germline ends came to 8 bases. This CDR3 comprises 13 residues. Written as DNA, the CDR3 is TGTGCCAGTAGTATTGGCAGTGCCTACGAGCAGTACTTC. This translates into CASSIGSAYEQYF.

The CDR3 sequence is CAISGSGVGTDTQYF. The CDR3 DNA sequence: TGTGCCATCAGTGGCAGCGGGGTGGGCACAGATACGCAGTATTTT. The chain is built from TRBV10-3 and TRBJ2-3; 7 bases agree with TRBD2. Germline CDR1 ENHRY, CDR2 SYGVKD. J was trimmed by 1 base and V by 4 bases; bases with no gene match: 5. This CDR3 region has 15 residues.

The chain carries TRBV5-1 and TRBJ2-1; TRBD2 is a possible D gene (5 bases). CDR1 is SGHRS, CDR2 YFSETQ, per germline. Trimming stripped 3 bases from V and 8 bases from J, with 12 bases between. The CDR3 runs 13 residues. CDR3 protein: CASSYPGLHEQFF. In nucleotides, the CDR3 is TGCGCCAGCAGCTATCCGGGATTACATGAGCAGTTCTTC.

V gene TRBV6-2 or TRBV6-3 combines with J gene TRBJ2-7; 9 bases are shared with TRBD1. The germline V gene encodes CDR1 MNHEY and CDR2 SVGEGT. Trimming took 6 bases from V and 0 from J; bases not matched to a gene: 9. The CDR3 length is 16 residues. CDR3 amino acids: CASSSGQGWYSYEQYF. Written as DNA, the CDR3 is TGTGCCAGCAGCTCCGGACAGGGGTGGTACTCCTACGAGCAGTACTTC.

As regards this clone: An end of the junction differs from the germline gene, which may be a read error. The chain carries TRBV10-2 and TRBJ1-6, with 7 bases lining up with TRBD1. There are 18 residues in the CDR3. Germline values: CDR1 WSHSY, CDR2 SAAADI. The CDR3: CSSSEPDPLTGMDSPLHF. The CDR3, as DNA: TGCTCCAGCAGTGAGCCGGACCCATTGACAGGGATGGATTCACCCCTCCACTTT.

The chain combines TRBV4-3 with TRBJ2-3; D is ambiguous. Trimming stripped 6 bases from V and 0 bases from J, with 13 bases between. CDR3 length equals 15 residues. Germline-derived CDR1 and CDR2 are LGHNA and YSLEER. The CDR3 coding sequence is TGCGCCAGCAGAACCCAAATGACTAGCACAGATACGCAGTATTTT. Residues: CASRTQMTSTDTQYF.

This chain joins TRBV11-2 and TRBJ1-2, with D hard to call. The germline gives CDR1 SGHAT, CDR2 FQNNGV. Trimming left V 0 bases short and J 10 bases short, with 18 bases between. The CDR3 totals 15 residues. This CDR3 reads CASSLDSMPRIDYTF. The CDR3 coding sequence is TGTGCCAGCAGCTTAGACAGCATGCCCAGGATCGACTACACCTTC. The full variable domain, with the rest looked up from reference TRBV11-2 and TRBJ1-2, is EAGVAQSPRYKIIEKRQSVAFWCNPISGHATLYWYQQILGQGPKLLIQFQNNGVVDDSQLPKDRFSAERLKGVDSTLKIQPAKLEDSAVYLCASSLDSMPRIDYTFGSGTRLTVV.

This clone has a single count. The chain links TRBV10-3 to TRBJ2-2; D might be TRBD2 (5 bases). Germline loops: CDR1 ENHRY, CDR2 SYGVKD. This CDR3 has 12 residues. Trimming removed 8 bases at V and 1 base at J, with 5 bases between. Here the CDR3 DNA reads TGTGCCATCGCGGGGAACACCGGGGAGCTGTTTTTT. Translating it yields CAIAGNTGELFF.

The gene calls are TRBV14 and TRBJ1-5; D perhaps matches TRBD1 (6 bases). This CDR3 region has 14 residues. Trimming pared 6 bases from V and 4 bases from J, leaving 13 bases between. The germline gives CDR1 SGHDN, CDR2 FVKESK. The DNA of the CDR3 is TGTGCCAGCAGTGATACAGGGTATAATCAGCCCCAGCATTTT. Residues: CASSDTGYNQPQHF. Filled out from reference TRBV14 and TRBJ1-5, the complete variable domain reads EAGVTQFPSHSVIEKGQTVTLRCDPISGHDNLYWYRRVMGKEIKFLLHFVKESKQDESGMPNNRFLAERTGGTYSTLKVQPAELEDSGVYFCASSDTGYNQPQHFGDGTRLSIL.

V usage is TRBV30 and J usage is TRBJ2-2; weak D call: TRBD2 (5 bases). V gave up 4 bases and J gave up 6 bases, with 9 bases separating them. The CDR3 spans 12 residues. The germline V gene encodes CDR1 GTSNPN and CDR2 SVGIG (reference sequence). The DNA for the CDR3 is TGTGCCTGGACAAAGGAGGCCGGGGAGCTGTTTTTT. Its translation is CAWTKEAGELFF.

The rearrangement uses TRBV15 and TRBJ1-2, with 9 bases fitting TRBD1. The germline V gene encodes CDR1 LNHNV and CDR2 YYDKDF (reference sequence). The CDR3 spans 16 residues. V gave up 2 bases and J gave up 3 bases; unmatched junction bases: 7. This CDR3 is CATSRTKDRGDYGYTF. The CDR3 DNA reads TGTGCCACCAGCAGAACAAAGGACAGGGGCGACTATGGCTACACCTTC.

The chain carries TRBV12-5 and TRBJ1-2; D remains ambiguous. Germline CDR1 LGHNT, CDR2 FRNRAP. V was shortened by 1 base and J by 7 bases, with 22 bases between the two germline ends. This CDR3 is built from 17 residues. Written as DNA, the CDR3 is TGTGCTAGTGGTTTGGACCCCCCCGATAGGTTGAGGGTTGGCTACACCTTC. This gives the protein CASGLDPPDRLRVGYTF.